The 28 T cell receptor beta chains given below trace back to one sample, sequenced in a study of patients and donors after allogeneic stem cell transplantation (dated by TCRdb to 2020 to 2021). Libraries came from RT-PCR. The instrument given in TCRdb is NextSeq 550. Using fastp trimming at Q25 and MiXCR clonotype assembly, TCRdb reanalyzed the public sequencing data and kept in-frame beta chains. Every CDR3 protein is listed once, alongside the most common genes and DNA of its rows. Within this sample are roughly 960,000 distinct CDR3 sequences, with around 17% of them counted one time only. The ten top clones hold around 6% of the sample. Sequencing was performed on blood, either unsorted or a sorted T cell fraction (not recorded which). The receptors shown here come from a human donor who was either an allogeneic HSCT recipient or a stem cell or donor lymphocyte infusion donor (not recorded which). It is not recorded whose cells these are; they may come from a transplant donor.

This clonotype was detected a few times. The chain recombines TRBV10-3 with TRBJ2-2; D is perhaps TRBD1 (6 bases). The CDR3 contains 14 residues. The germline V gene has CDR1 ENHRY and CDR2 SYGVKD. The V and J ends lost 4 bases and 4 bases respectively, with 10 bases between them. The CDR3 region is CAISGTVGTGELFF. CDR3 nucleotides: TGTGCCATCAGTGGGACAGTGGGCACCGGGGAGCTGTTTTTT.

This clonotype has a count of ten or more. The chain couples TRBV20-1 to TRBJ2-5, with D unresolved. The V end lost 3 bases, the J end lost 5 bases, and 4 bases lay between the germline ends. Germline V gene lookup returns CDR1 DFQATT and CDR2 SNEGSKA (reference sequence). This CDR3 has 10 amino acids. The CDR3 loop is CSASSETQYF. CDR3 bases: TGCAGTGCTAGTTCTGAGACCCAGTACTTC.

This clonotype turned up a few times. The chain uses TRBV5-1 and TRBJ2-2; 8 nucleotides line up with TRBD1. Trimming removed 4 bases from V and 1 base from J; junction bases left unmatched: 6. The CDR3 is made up of 16 amino acids. Looked up from germline, CDR1 is SGHRS and CDR2 is YFSETQ. CDR3 coding DNA: TGCGCCAGCAGCGGACAGGGAGCCTTGAACACCGGGGAGCTGTTTTTT. Amino acids: CASSGQGALNTGELFF.

This clonotype was observed a few times. The chain joins TRBV19 to TRBJ2-1; the match to TRBD2 covers 7 bases. Trimming cost V 2 bases and J 6 bases; bases outside gene matches: 4. The germline V gene encodes CDR1 LNHDA and CDR2 SQIVND (reference sequence). CDR3 length: 14 residues. CDR3 residues: CASSITGGSNEQFF. For the CDR3, the DNA is TGTGCCAGTAGTATAACGGGAGGCTCCAATGAGCAGTTCTTC.

This clonotype has more than one count but fewer than ten. The rearrangement links TRBV5-1 to TRBJ2-2; D perhaps matches TRBD1 (6 bases). CDR1 and CDR2 (germline): SGHRS, YFSETQ. The CDR3 sequence is 16 residues long. Trimming took off 4 bases at V and 5 bases at J, with 18 bases between the two ends. CDR3 loop: CASSLRGLGRTGELFF. The CDR3 nucleotides read TGCGCCAGCAGCCTAAGGGGGTTAGGGCGGACCGGGGAGCTGTTTTTT.

Worth noting for this clonotype: Mismatch with germline at one junction end may stem from a read error. The rearrangement links TRBV20-1 to TRBJ1-2; 11 positions match TRBD1. The germline V gene encodes CDR1 DFQATT and CDR2 SNEGSKA (reference sequence). The CDR3 covers 11 residues. CDR3 DNA sequence: TGCAGTGCTAGAGATAAGGGACAGGGGGACTTC. It encodes CSARDKGQGDF.

The table lists this clonotype with a few counts. The chain combines TRBV25-1 with TRBJ2-1, with 9 bases lining up with TRBD1. The CDR3 has 15 residues. Per germline, CDR1 MGHDK and CDR2 SYGVNS. Trimming took 5 bases from V and 6 from J; bases not matched to a gene: 8. The CDR3 protein is CASSKGDRVVNEQFF. The CDR3 nucleotides read TGTGCCAGCAGTAAGGGGGACAGGGTGGTCAATGAGCAGTTCTTC. Full variable domain (outside the CDR3, taken from reference TRBV25-1 and TRBJ2-1): EADIYQTPRYLVIGTGKKITLECSQTMGHDKMYWYQQDPGMELHLIHYSYGVNSTEKGDLSSESTVSRIRTEHFPLTLESARPSHTSQYLCASSKGDRVVNEQFFGPGTRLTVL.

The rearrangement links TRBV12-3 or TRBV12-4 to TRBJ2-1; 11 bases match TRBD2. CDR3 length equals 21 residues. V lost 5 bases and J lost 0; bases outside the gene matches: 18. The chain's CDR3 is CASSLSRSSGGILSSYNEQFF. Here the CDR3 DNA reads TGTGCCAGCAGTCTCTCGCGTTCTAGCGGGGGGATCCTTAGCTCCTACAATGAGCAGTTCTTC.

This clonotype was recorded a few times. The rearrangement uses TRBV6-1 and TRBJ2-1; 7 nucleotides agree with TRBD1. The V gene end was trimmed by 5 bases and the J gene end by 8 bases; junction bases not matched to a gene: 9. The germline CDR1 and CDR2 sequences are MNHNS and SASEGT. The CDR3 loop spans 14 amino acids. The CDR3 reads CASSPWTGGDEQFF. CDR3 coding DNA: TGTGCCAGCAGTCCTTGGACAGGCGGCGATGAGCAGTTCTTC.

The sample holds many counts of this clonotype. The chain couples TRBV29-1 to TRBJ1-5; possible D gene TRBD1, 5 bases. Trimming took 5 bases from V and 3 from J, leaving 11 bases between them. Germline V gives CDR1 SQVTM, CDR2 ANQGSEA. The CDR3 totals 13 residues. The CDR3 protein is CSVRDRDNQPQHF. The CDR3 bases are TGCAGCGTTCGGGACCGCGACAATCAGCCCCAGCATTTT.

This clonotype was seen only a few times. This chain links TRBV5-6 with TRBJ2-7; D is possibly TRBD1 (5 bases). The germline V gene encodes CDR1 SGHDT and CDR2 YYEEEE. This CDR3 has 16 amino acids. The V gene lost 4 bases and the J gene lost 0 bases, with 17 bases spanning the gap. The CDR3 bases are TGTGCCAGCAGCCCAGCTCGGACACTACTCTCCTACGAGCAGTACTTC. This encodes CASSPARTLLSYEQYF. Full variable domain (missing parts from reference TRBV5-6 and TRBJ2-7): DAGVTQSPTHLIKTRGQQVTLRCSPKSGHDTVSWYQQALGQGPQFIFQYYEEEERQRGNFPDRFSGHQFPNYSSELNVNALLLGDSALYLCASSPARTLLSYEQYFGPGTRLTVT.

In the case of this clonotype: Since the CDR3 does not end with the conserved phenylalanine or tryptophan, this likely comes from a read error. This chain joins TRBV14 and TRBJ2-2; D uncertain. Germline-derived CDR1 and CDR2 are SGHDN and FVKESK. V lost 2 bases and J lost 5, with 15 bases in between. There are 16 residues in the CDR3. As DNA, the CDR3 is TGTGCCAGCAGCCAAAGGGCCCAATCCCGAACCGGGGAGCTGTTTCTT. It is translated as CASSQRAQSRTGELFL.

This clonotype occurred many times. The rearrangement uses TRBV12-3 or TRBV12-4 and TRBJ2-2, with TRBD2 as a possible D gene (5 bases). The CDR3 totals 15 residues. Between the trimmed V and J ends, which lost 6 bases and 5 bases, there was a span of 16 bases. The CDR3 here is CASSEREVGTGELFF. CDR3 nucleotides: TGTGCCAGCAGCGAGAGGGAAGTAGGGACCGGGGAGCTGTTTTTT.

This rearrangement joins TRBV5-1 to TRBJ2-5, with a weak D call TRBD2 (6 bases). The CDR3 spans 15 residues. Per the germline V gene, CDR1 is SGHRS and CDR2 is YFSETQ. Trimming took off 2 bases at V and 2 bases at J, with 13 bases between the two ends. The CDR3 nucleotides are TGCGCCAGCAGCTTCTCCGGGAGTCTTCAAGAGACCCAGTACTTC. Translation: CASSFSGSLQETQYF.

The chain employs TRBV3-1 and TRBJ2-1, with 7 nucleotides matching TRBD1. The CDR3 totals 14 residues. Trimming cost V 1 base and J 5 bases; bases outside gene matches: 2. Germline-derived CDR1 and CDR2 are LGHDT and YNNKEL (reference sequence). DNA for the CDR3: TGTGCCAGCAGCCAAGCGGGACAGAACAATGAGCAGTTCTTC. This translates into CASSQAGQNNEQFF.

The CDR3 DNA reads as TGTGCCAGCAGCTTAGTTGCTGGGTATTCTTCGGACGAGCAGTACTTC. It codes for CASSLVAGYSSDEQYF. The chain combines TRBV7-9 with TRBJ2-7; D is unresolved. This CDR3 has 16 amino acids. V was trimmed by 1 base and J by 5 bases, leaving 18 bases between them. CDR1 is SEHNR, CDR2 FQNEAQ, per germline (reference sequence).

V gene TRBV12-3 or TRBV12-4 combines with J gene TRBJ2-1; maybe TRBD2 (5 bases). Trimming stripped 6 bases from V and 9 bases from J, with 12 bases between. The CDR3 contains 12 residues. CDR3 in amino acids: CASRSGLGEQFF. CDR3 DNA: TGTGCCAGCAGGTCCGGACTTGGTGAGCAGTTCTTC.

This clonotype occurred a few times. This chain uses TRBV9 with TRBJ1-1; D is undetermined. CDR1 is SGDLS, CDR2 YYNGEE, per germline. This CDR3 is 15 amino acids long. V was trimmed by 2 bases and J by 0 bases, leaving 11 bases between them. The CDR3, as DNA: TGTGCCAGCAGCGTGTCAGGAAATATGAACACTGAAGCTTTCTTT. Amino acids: CASSVSGNMNTEAFF.

This clonotype has ten or more counts. The chain joins TRBV29-1 to TRBJ1-2, with D perhaps matching TRBD1 (5 bases). The germline V and J ends were trimmed by 7 bases and 1 base, with 7 bases remaining between them. CDR1 and CDR2 from the germline V gene are SQVTM and ANQGSEA. This CDR3 spans 11 amino acids. This chain's CDR3 is CSAQGNYGYTF. DNA of the CDR3: TGCAGCGCCCAGGGTAACTATGGCTACACCTTC.

The table lists this clonotype with many counts. This chain links TRBV5-1 with TRBJ2-7; no definite D call. Germline loops: CDR1 SGHRS, CDR2 YFSETQ. V was trimmed by 4 bases and J by 1 base, leaving 9 bases between them. The CDR3 loop spans 13 amino acids. The DNA for the CDR3 is TGCGCCAGCAGCCAGGACGGTTCCTACGAGCAGTACTTC. Translation gives CASSQDGSYEQYF. Using reference TRBV5-1 and TRBJ2-7 for the parts outside the CDR3, the full variable domain is KAGVTQTPRYLIKTRGQQVTLSCSPISGHRSVSWYQQTPGQGLQFLFEYFSETQRNKGNFPGRFSGRQFSNSRSEMNVSTLELGDSALYLCASSQDGSYEQYFGPGTRLTVT.

This clonotype has only a few counts. The V gene is TRBV10-3, the J gene TRBJ2-1, with no clear D. The CDR3 contains 12 residues. V lost 3 bases, J lost 6 bases, and 6 bases lay in between. Germline V gene data show CDR1 as ENHRY and CDR2 as SYGVKD. The CDR3 loop reads CAISERANEQFF. Written as DNA, the CDR3 is TGTGCCATCAGTGAAAGAGCCAATGAGCAGTTCTTC.

This clonotype was seen repeatedly, ten times or more. As DNA, the CDR3 is TGCGCCAGCAGCCATCCGGGACAGACCTACGAGCAGTACTTC. The encoded protein is CASSHPGQTYEQYF. This rearrangement joins TRBV4-1 to TRBJ2-7; 7 bases line up with TRBD1. Trimming removed 3 bases from V and 2 bases from J; junction bases left unmatched: 4. Germline CDR1 and CDR2: MGHRA and YSYEKL. This CDR3 has 14 amino acids.

There are a few counts of this clonotype. This rearrangement joins TRBV7-2 to TRBJ2-5; D perhaps matches TRBD2 (7 bases). Trimming took 6 bases from V and 4 from J, leaving 18 bases between them. Germline V CDR1 and CDR2: SGHTA, FQGNSA. The CDR3 runs to 15 residues. The CDR3 coding sequence is TGTGCCAGCAGTCTCCGAGGGGGGGAGGGAGAGACCCAGTACTTC. Translation: CASSLRGGEGETQYF.

This chain links TRBV4-2 with TRBJ1-2; D is perhaps TRBD1 (6 bases). The CDR3 consists of 16 residues. The V end was cut by 0 bases, the J end by 4 bases, with 15 bases between. CDR1 and CDR2 (germline): LGHNA, YNFKEQ. This CDR3 is CASSQDYQGLGYGYTF. Here the CDR3 DNA reads TGTGCCAGCAGCCAAGACTACCAGGGGTTGGGCTATGGCTACACCTTC.

The chain employs TRBV5-6 and TRBJ2-7, with D possibly TRBD1 on 8 matching bases. Looked up from germline, CDR1 is SGHDT and CDR2 is YYEEEE. Between the trimmed V and J ends, which lost 0 bases and 0 bases, there was a span of 16 bases. The CDR3 has 17 amino acids. CDR3 sequence reads: CASSLGTGRGFSYEQYF. The DNA for the CDR3 is TGTGCCAGCAGCTTGGGGACAGGGAGGGGTTTCTCCTACGAGCAGTACTTC.

The rearrangement links TRBV7-2 to TRBJ2-1; no clear D gene. Trimming left V 5 bases short and J 4 bases short, with 18 bases between. The CDR3 spans 16 residues. In germline, CDR1 is SGHTA, CDR2 FQGNSA. The DNA of the CDR3 is TGTGCCAGCAGCGCATCGGTCGGCGTCCGTTACAATGAGCAGTTCTTC. Amino acids: CASSASVGVRYNEQFF.

The chain combines TRBV5-1 with TRBJ2-1; no clear D. CDR1 and CDR2 from the germline V gene are SGHRS and YFSETQ. This CDR3 has 14 residues. The V and J ends lost 0 bases and 6 bases respectively, with 10 bases between them. The CDR3 loop is CASSLAVSSNEQFF. The DNA for the CDR3 is TGCGCCAGCAGCTTGGCCGTCAGTTCCAATGAGCAGTTCTTC.

This clonotype was seen only a few times. CDR3 nucleotides: TGTGCCAGCACCGCGGACGCAATGAACACTGAAGCTTTCTTT. This sequence encodes CASTADAMNTEAFF. The chain is built from TRBV12-3 or TRBV12-4 and TRBJ1-1; D unclear. The CDR3 runs to 14 residues. The V gene lost 7 bases and the J gene lost 0 bases, with 12 bases spanning the gap.